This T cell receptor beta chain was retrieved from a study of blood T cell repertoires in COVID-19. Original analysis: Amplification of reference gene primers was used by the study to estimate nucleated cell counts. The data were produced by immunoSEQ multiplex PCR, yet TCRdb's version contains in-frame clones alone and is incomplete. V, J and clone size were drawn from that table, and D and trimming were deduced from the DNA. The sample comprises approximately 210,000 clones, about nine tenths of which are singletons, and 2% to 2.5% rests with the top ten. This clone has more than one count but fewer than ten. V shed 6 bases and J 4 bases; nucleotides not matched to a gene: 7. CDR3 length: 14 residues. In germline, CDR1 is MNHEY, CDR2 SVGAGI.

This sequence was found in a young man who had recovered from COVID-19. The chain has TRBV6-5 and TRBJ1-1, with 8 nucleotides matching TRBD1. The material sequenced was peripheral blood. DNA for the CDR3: TGTGCCAGCAGCGAGACAGGGGTCACCACTGAAGCTTTCTTT. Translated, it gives CASSETGVTTEAFF.